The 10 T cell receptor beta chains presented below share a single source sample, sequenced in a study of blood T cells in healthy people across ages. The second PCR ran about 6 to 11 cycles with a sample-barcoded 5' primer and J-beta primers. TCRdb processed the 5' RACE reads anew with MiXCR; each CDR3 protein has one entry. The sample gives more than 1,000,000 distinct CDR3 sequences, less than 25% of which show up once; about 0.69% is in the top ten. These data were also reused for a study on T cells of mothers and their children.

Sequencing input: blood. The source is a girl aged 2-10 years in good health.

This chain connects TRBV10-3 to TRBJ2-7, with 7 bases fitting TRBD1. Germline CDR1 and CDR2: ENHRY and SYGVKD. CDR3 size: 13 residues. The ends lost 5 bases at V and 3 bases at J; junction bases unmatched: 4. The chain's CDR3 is CAISPGTVYEQYF. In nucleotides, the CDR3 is TGTGCCATCAGTCCGGGGACAGTCTACGAGCAGTACTTC.

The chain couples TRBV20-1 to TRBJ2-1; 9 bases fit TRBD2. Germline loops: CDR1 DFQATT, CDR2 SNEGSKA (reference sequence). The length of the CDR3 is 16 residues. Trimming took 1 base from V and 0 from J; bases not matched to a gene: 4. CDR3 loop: CSARARSGSSYNEQFF. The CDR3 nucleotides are TGCAGTGCTAGAGCGCGTAGCGGGAGCTCCTACAATGAGCAGTTCTTC.

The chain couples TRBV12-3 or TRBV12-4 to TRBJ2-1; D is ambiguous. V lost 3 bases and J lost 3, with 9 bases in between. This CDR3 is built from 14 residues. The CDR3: CASSFGGYYNEQFF. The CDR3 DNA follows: TGTGCCAGCAGTTTTGGCGGTTACTACAATGAGCAGTTCTTC.

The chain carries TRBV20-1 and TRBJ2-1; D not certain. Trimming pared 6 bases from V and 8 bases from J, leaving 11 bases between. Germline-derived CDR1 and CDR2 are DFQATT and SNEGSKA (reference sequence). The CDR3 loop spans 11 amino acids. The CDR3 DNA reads TGCAGTGCCCTCATCGTGGATGAGCAGTTCTTC. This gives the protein CSALIVDEQFF.

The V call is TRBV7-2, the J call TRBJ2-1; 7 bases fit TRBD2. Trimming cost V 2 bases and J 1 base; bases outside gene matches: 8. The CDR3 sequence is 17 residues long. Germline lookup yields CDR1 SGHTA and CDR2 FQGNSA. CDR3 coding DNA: TGTGCCAGCAGCTTAACTGAGGCAGCGGGGTCCTACAATGAGCAGTTCTTC. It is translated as CASSLTEAAGSYNEQFF.

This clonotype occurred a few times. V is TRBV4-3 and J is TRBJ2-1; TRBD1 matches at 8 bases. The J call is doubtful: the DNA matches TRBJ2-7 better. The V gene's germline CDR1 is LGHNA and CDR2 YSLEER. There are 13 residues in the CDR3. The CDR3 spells CASSQDRGREQYF. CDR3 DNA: TGCGCCAGCAGCCAAGACAGGGGGCGAGAGCAGTACTTC.

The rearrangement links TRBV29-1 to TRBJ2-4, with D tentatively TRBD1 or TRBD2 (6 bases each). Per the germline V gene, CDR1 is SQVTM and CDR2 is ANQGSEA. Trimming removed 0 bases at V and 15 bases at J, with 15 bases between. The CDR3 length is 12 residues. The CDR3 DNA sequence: TGCAGCGTTGAAGATGGGTCCGGGGGCATGTACTTC. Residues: CSVEDGSGGMYF.

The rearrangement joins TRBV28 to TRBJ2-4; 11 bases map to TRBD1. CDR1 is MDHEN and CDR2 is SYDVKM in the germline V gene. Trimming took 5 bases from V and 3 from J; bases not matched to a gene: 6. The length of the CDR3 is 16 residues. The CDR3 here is CASSHQGTGGKNIQYF. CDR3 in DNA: TGTGCCAGCAGTCACCAAGGGACAGGGGGCAAAAACATTCAGTACTTC. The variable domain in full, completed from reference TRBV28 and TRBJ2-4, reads DVKVTQSSRYLVKRTGEKVFLECVQDMDHENMFWYRQDPGLGLRLIYFSYDVKMKEKGDIPEGYSVSREKKERFSLILESASTNQTSMYLCASSHQGTGGKNIQYFGAGTRLSVL.

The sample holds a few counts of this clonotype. This CDR3 reads CSATPTGWNTEAFF. In nucleotides, the CDR3 is TGCAGTGCTACTCCCACAGGTTGGAACACTGAAGCTTTCTTT. The chain couples TRBV20-1 to TRBJ1-1; D might be TRBD1 (5 bases). CDR1 DFQATT and CDR2 SNEGSKA come from the germline V gene (reference sequence). V lost 4 bases and J 1 base, leaving 13 bases between the germline ends. The CDR3 loop spans 14 amino acids.

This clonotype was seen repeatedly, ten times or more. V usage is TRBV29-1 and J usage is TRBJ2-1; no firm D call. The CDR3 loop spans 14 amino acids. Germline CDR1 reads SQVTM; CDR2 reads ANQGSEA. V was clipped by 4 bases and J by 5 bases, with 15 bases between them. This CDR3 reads CSVVLVEADNEQFF. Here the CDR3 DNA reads TGCAGCGTTGTATTGGTAGAGGCCGACAATGAGCAGTTCTTC.